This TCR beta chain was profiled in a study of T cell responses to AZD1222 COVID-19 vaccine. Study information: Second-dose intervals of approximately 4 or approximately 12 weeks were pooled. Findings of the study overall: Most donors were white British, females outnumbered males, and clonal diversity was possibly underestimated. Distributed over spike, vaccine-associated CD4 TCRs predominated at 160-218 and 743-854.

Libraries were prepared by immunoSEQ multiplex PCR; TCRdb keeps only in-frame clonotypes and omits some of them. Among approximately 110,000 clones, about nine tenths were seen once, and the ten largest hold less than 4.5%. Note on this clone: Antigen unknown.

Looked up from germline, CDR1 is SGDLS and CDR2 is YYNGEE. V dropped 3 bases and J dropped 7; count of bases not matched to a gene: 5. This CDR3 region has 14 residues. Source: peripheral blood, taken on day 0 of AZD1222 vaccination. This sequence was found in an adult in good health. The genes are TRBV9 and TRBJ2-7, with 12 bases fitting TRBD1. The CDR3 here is CASSEGQGAGEQYF. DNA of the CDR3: TGTGCCAGCAGCGAGGGACAGGGGGCGGGAGAGCAGTACTTC. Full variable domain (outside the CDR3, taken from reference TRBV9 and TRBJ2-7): DSGVTQTPKHLITATGQRVTLRCSPRSGDLSVYWYQQSLDQGLQFLIQYYNGEERAKGNILERFSAQQFPDLHSELNLSSLELGDSALYFCASSEGQGAGEQYFGPGTRLTVT.